This TCR beta chain emerged from a study of shared clonotypes between healthy human individuals. This clone has only a few counts. Antigen specificity is unknown. Under the authors' procedure: Junction-only sequences without quality scores came from ImmunoSEQ, so filtering differed. Clones were sequenced by immunoSEQ multiplex PCR, and TCRdb holds only the in-frame ones, with some missing. That table gives V, J and clone size, and the DNA gave D and trimming. The sample contains 300,000 to 400,000 clones, around 87% of which appear only once. CDR3 length: 13 residues. CDR1 SEHNR and CDR2 FQNEAQ come from the germline V gene (reference sequence). V was pared by 7 bases and J by 6 bases, with 13 bases between. Findings of the study overall: Few donors restricted represented genetic and exposure-history diversity.

The chain carries TRBV7-9 and TRBJ2-1; D uncertain. The specimen sequenced was memory CD8+ T cells sorted from blood. Subset denoted: CD45RO+ cells pooled with CCR7-negative TemRA cells. The TCR sequence derives from a man younger than 35 in good health. DNA for the CDR3: TGTGCCAGCATCTTTAGTACCGGCAATGAGCAGTTCTTC. Its translation is CASIFSTGNEQFF.